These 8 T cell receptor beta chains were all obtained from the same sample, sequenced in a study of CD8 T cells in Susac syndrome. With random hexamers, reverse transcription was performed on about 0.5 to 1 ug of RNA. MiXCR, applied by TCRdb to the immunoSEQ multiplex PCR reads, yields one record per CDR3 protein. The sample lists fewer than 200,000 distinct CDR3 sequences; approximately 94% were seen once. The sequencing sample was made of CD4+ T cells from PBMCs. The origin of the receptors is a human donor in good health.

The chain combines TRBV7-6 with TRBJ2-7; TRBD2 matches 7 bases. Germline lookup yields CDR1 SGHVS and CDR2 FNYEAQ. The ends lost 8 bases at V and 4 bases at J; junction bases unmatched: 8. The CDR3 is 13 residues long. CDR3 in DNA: TGTGCCAGCGCCATCGGGGGGAGGTACGAGCAGTACTTC. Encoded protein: CASAIGGRYEQYF.

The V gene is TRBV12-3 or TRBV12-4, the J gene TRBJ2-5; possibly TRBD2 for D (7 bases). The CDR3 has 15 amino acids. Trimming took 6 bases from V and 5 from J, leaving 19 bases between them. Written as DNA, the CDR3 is TGTGCCAGCAGCCCTAGGGGGGAGGGTAAGGAGACCCAGTACTTC. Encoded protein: CASSPRGEGKETQYF.

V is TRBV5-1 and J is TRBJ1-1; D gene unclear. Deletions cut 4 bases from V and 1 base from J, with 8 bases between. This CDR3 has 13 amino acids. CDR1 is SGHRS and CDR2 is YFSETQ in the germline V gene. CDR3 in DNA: TGCGCCAGCAGCACCCGGCAGAACACTGAAGCTTTCTTT. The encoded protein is CASSTRQNTEAFF.

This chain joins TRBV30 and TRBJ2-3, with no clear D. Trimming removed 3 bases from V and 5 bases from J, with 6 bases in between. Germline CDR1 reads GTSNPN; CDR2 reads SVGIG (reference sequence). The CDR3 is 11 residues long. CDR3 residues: CAWRGLDTQYF. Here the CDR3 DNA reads TGTGCCTGGAGGGGTCTAGATACGCAGTATTTT.

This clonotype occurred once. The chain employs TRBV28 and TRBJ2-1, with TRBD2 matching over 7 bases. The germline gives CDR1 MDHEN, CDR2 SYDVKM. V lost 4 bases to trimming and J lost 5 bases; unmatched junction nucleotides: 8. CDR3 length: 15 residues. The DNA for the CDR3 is TGTGCCAGCAGTTCTAGCGGAGTCCTCGACAATGAGCAGTTCTTC. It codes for CASSSSGVLDNEQFF.

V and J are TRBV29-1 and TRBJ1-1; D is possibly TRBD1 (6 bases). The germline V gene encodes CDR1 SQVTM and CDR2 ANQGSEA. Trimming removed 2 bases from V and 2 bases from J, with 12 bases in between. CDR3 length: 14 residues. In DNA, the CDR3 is TGCAGCGTTGAAAGGGGCAGGGGAAACACTGAAGCTTTCTTT. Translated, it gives CSVERGRGNTEAFF.

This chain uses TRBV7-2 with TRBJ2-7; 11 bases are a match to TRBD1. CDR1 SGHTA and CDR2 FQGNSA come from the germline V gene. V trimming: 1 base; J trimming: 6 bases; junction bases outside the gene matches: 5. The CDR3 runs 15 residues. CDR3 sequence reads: CASSLDQDRGREQYF. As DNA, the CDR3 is TGTGCCAGCAGCTTAGACCAGGACAGGGGGCGCGAGCAGTACTTC.

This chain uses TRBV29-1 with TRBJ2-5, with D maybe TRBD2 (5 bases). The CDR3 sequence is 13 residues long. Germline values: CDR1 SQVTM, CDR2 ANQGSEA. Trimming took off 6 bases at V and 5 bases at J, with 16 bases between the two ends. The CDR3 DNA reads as TGCAGCGTCAGTTCGACCGGCGGGGAGACCCAGTACTTC. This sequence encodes CSVSSTGGETQYF.